The clone carrying this T cell receptor (beta chain) was observed many times. The data were obtained in a study of T cells in Graves' hyperthyroidism and ophthalmopathy. Uncontrolled infection, other autoimmune disease, pregnancy and lactation each barred patients from inclusion. Amplification of TCR beta CDR3 regions used RNA as the template. Primed by the HTBI set, a first-round RT-PCR was run on the TCR CDR3. TCRdb re-called the multiplex PCR reads through MiXCR, storing one row per CDR3 protein. The table shows hundreds of thousands of distinct CDR3 sequences, with about a sixth occurring only once. The clonotype was recovered from a woman in her 30s with Graves' hyperthyroidism. Sequencing was carried out using blood.

This chain's CDR3 is CASSEGTLVYEQYF. In nucleotides, the CDR3 is TGCGCCAGCAGCGAGGGGACACTGGTCTACGAGCAGTACTTC. The chain employs TRBV5-1 and TRBJ2-7; maybe TRBD1 (6 bases). There are 14 residues in the CDR3. Per the germline V gene, CDR1 is SGHRS and CDR2 is YFSETQ. V lost 4 bases and J 3 bases, leaving 14 bases between the germline ends.